The sample holds many counts of the clone carrying this T cell receptor beta chain. Its antigen is unknown. Stated time point: patch test 2, 6 weeks after DPC sensitization. Treatment defined: therapeutic diphenylcyclopropenone sensitization with weekly scalp DPC. Germline V gene sequence: CDR1 SQVTM, CDR2 ANQGSEA. The CDR3 is 13 amino acids. V lost 3 bases, J lost 4 bases, and 12 bases lay in between. These data originate in a study of human T cells and chemical hapten exposure. Overall study findings and caveats: TCRs at high frequency, those above 1 in 1000, did not change with DPC sensitization. There was a positive correlation between PT1 expanded TCR counts and patch test score.

MiXCR, applied by TCRdb to the RACE reads, yields one record per CDR3 protein. The data contain 350,000 to 400,000 distinct CDR3 sequences, about 6% of them seen just once; the ten biggest clones take up about 6%. The specimen was whole blood, collected in connection with sensitization to the hapten diphenylcyclopropenone (DPC). The rearrangement uses TRBV29-1 and TRBJ1-2, with no clear D. This sequence was found in a woman younger than 35 with alopecia areata. Some clones in this sample may be carry-over from other donors' samples. The CDR3 bases are TGCAGCGTTGATGCGACACGTCCCTATGGCTACACCTTC. Its translation: CSVDATRPYGYTF.